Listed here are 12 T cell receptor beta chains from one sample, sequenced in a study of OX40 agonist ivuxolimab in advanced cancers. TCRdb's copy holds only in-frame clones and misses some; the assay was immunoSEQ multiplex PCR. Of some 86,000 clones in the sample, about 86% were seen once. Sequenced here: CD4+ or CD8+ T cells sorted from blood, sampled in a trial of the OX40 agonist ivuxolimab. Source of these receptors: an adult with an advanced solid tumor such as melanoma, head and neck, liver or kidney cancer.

In nucleotides, the CDR3 is TGTGCCAGCAGCGTAAACAGGCGGCCCGGGCCTTACAATGAGCAGTTCTTC. Translating it yields CASSVNRRPGPYNEQFF. The J gene is TRBJ2-1, the V gene TRBV9, with D possibly matching TRBD1 (5 bases). This CDR3 has 17 amino acids. Germline CDR1 is SGDLS and CDR2 is YYNGEE. With 1 base removed from V and 4 bases from J, the gap between germline ends came to 18 bases.

The CDR3 region is CASSYRPDYEQYF. The CDR3 DNA reads TGTGCCAGCAGTTATCGCCCTGACTACGAGCAGTACTTC. V is TRBV6-6 and J is TRBJ2-7; no clear D. Trimming removed 3 bases at V and 3 bases at J, with 9 bases between. Germline CDR1 and CDR2: MNHNY and SVGAGI (reference sequence). The CDR3 is 13 amino acids.

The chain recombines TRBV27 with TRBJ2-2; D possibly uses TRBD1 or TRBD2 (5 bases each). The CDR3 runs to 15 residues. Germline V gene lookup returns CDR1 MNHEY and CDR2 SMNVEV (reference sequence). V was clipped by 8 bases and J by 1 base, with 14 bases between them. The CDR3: CASRPRDGNTGELFF. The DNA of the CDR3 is TGTGCCAGCCGACCAAGGGACGGGAACACCGGGGAGCTGTTTTTT.

The CDR3 reads CASSSTSYNEQFF. In DNA form, the CDR3 reads TGTGCCAGCAGTTCAACATCCTACAATGAGCAGTTCTTC. The J gene is TRBJ2-1, the V gene TRBV27; D unclear. This CDR3 has 13 residues. With 4 bases removed from V and 1 base from J, the gap between germline ends came to 5 bases. The germline V gene encodes CDR1 MNHEY and CDR2 SMNVEV (reference sequence).

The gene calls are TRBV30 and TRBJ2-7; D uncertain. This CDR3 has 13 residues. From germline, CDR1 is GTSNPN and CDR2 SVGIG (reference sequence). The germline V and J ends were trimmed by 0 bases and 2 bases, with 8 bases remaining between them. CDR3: CAWSVPTAYEQYF. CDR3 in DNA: TGTGCCTGGAGTGTACCCACAGCCTACGAGCAGTACTTC.

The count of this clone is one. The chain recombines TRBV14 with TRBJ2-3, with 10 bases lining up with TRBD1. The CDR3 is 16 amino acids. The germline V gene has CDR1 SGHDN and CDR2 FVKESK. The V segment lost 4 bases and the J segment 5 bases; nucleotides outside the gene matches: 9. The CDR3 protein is CASSLGTGVVGDTQYF. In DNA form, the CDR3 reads TGTGCCAGCAGCCTAGGGACAGGGGTAGTCGGAGATACGCAGTATTTT.

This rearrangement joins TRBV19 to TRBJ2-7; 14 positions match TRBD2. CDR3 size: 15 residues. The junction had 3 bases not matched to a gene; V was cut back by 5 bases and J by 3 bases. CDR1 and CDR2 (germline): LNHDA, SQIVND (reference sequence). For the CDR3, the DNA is TGTGCCAGTAGTCGTGGACTAGCGGGAGGCTACGAGCAGTACTTC. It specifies CASSRGLAGGYEQYF.

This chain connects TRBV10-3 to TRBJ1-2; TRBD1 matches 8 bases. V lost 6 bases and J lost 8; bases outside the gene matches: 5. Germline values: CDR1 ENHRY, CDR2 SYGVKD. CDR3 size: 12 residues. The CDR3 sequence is CAISLTGEGYTF. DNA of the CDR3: TGTGCCATCAGCCTGACAGGGGAGGGCTACACCTTC.

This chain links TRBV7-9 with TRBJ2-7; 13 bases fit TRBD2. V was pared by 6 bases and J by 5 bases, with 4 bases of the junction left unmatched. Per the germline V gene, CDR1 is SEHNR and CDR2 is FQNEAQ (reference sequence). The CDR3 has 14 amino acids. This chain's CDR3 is CASRFGTSGNEQYF. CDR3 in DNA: TGTGCCAGCAGGTTCGGGACTAGCGGGAACGAGCAGTACTTC.

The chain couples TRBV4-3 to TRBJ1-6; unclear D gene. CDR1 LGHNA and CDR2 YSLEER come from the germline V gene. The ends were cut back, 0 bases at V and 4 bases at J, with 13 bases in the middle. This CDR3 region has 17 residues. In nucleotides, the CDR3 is TGCGCCAGCAGCCAAGAAAGAAGGGTGGATTATAATTCACCCCTCCACTTT. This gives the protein CASSQERRVDYNSPLHF.

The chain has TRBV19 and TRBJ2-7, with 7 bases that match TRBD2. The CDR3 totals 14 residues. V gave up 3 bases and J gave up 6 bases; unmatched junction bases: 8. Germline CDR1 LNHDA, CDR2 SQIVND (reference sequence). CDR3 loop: CASSISGRASEQYF. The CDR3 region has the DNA TGTGCCAGTAGTATCAGTGGGAGGGCCTCCGAGCAGTACTTC. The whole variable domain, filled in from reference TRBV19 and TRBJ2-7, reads DGGITQSPKYLFRKEGQNVTLSCEQNLNHDAMYWYRQDPGQGLRLIYYSQIVNDFQKGDIAEGYSVSREKKESFPLTVTSAQKNPTAFYLCASSISGRASEQYFGPGTRLTVT.

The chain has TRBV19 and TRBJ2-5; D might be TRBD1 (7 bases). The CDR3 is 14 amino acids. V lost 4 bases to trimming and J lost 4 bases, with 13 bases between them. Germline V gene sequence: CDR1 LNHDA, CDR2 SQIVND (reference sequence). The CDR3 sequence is CASSKRRGRETQYF. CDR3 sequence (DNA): TGTGCCAGTAGTAAAAGGAGGGGGCGAGAGACCCAGTACTTC.